This TCR beta chain was sequenced in a study of regulatory T cells in long-lasting Graves disease. HTBI primers from iRepertoire and Arm-PCR of CDR3 regions yielded the TCR beta libraries. Using its own MiXCR run on the multiplex PCR reads, TCRdb lists one record per CDR3 protein. The repertoire consists of 350,000 to 550,000 distinct CDR3 sequences, with approximately 15% occurring once and the leading ten covering approximately 19%. The CDR3 consists of 14 residues. Looked up from germline, CDR1 is KGHDR and CDR2 is SFDVKD. Trimming removed 0 bases from V and 7 bases from J, with 9 bases in between. Specified time point: newly diagnosed GD, antithyroid drugs for less than 3 months. With RNA extracted from PBMCs as input, the TCR library was made. These data also formed part of another study, on T cells in Graves' hyperthyroidism and ophthalmopathy. That study adds: Newly diagnosed hyperthyroidism, duration under 2 months, in patients aged 18 to 65. Thyroid ultrasound, orbital computed tomography, clinical symptoms, and serum thyroxine and TRAb underpinned diagnoses.

The sample consisted of peripheral blood mononuclear cells (PBMCs), taken at new diagnosis, from a patient treated with antithyroid drugs. The receptor was derived from a woman aged 50 to 60 with Graves disease. The genes are TRBV24-1 and TRBJ2-1, with unresolved D. The CDR3 sequence is CATSDLRIGNEQFF. CDR3 DNA sequence: TGTGCCACCAGTGATTTGCGAATCGGGAATGAGCAGTTCTTC.